This T cell receptor beta chain was obtained from a study of T cell changes during pregnancy in multiple sclerosis. The data were produced by immunoSEQ multiplex PCR, yet TCRdb's version contains in-frame clones alone and is incomplete. The table includes tens of thousands of clones, around nine tenths detected once. Trimming removed 3 bases from V and 13 bases from J, with 10 bases in between. The CDR3 covers 12 residues. Germline CDR1 MNHNS, CDR2 SASEGT. This receptor was identified in a female donor with multiple sclerosis, enrolled in a pregnancy study. This chain joins TRBV6-1 and TRBJ1-6, with D perhaps TRBD1 (6 bases). The material was CD8+ T cells from peripheral blood mononuclear cells, obtained in the third trimester of pregnancy. Here the CDR3 DNA reads TGTGCCAGCAGTGAGGCAGGGGCCCCCCTCCACTTT. It translates to CASSEAGAPLHF.